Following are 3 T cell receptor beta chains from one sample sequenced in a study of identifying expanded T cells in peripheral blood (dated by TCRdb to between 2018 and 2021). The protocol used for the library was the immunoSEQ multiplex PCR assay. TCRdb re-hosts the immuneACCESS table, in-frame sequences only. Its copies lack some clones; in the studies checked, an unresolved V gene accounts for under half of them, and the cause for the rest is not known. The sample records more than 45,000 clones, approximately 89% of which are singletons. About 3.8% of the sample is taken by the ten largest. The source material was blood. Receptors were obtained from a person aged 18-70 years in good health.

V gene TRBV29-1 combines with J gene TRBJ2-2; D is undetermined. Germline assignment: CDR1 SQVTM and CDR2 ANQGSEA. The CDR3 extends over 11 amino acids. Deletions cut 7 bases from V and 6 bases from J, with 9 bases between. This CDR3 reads CSASRSGELFF. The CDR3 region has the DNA TGCAGCGCGTCGCGGTCCGGGGAGCTGTTTTTT.

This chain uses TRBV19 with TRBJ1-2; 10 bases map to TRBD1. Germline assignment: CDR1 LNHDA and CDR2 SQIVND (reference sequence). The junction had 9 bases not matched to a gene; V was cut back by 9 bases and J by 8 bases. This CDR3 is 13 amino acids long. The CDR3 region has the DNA TGTGCCAGCAGGGCCGGGACAGGGGTCGGCTACACCTTC. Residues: CASRAGTGVGYTF.

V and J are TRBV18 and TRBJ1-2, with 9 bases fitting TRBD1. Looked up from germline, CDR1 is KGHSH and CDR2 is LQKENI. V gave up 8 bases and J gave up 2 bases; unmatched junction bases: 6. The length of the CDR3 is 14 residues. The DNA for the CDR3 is TGTGCCAGCCAAAGACAGGGGGGCAACTATGGCTACACCTTC. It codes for CASQRQGGNYGYTF.